The 20 T cell receptor beta chains presented below share a single source sample, sequenced in a study of T cell responses to AZD1222 COVID-19 vaccine (dated by TCRdb to the early 2020s). The time point tag for this specimen amounts to: baseline before first vaccination. Preparation of the library involved the immunoSEQ multiplex PCR assay. In TCRdb, the immuneACCESS table is reduced to in-frame sequences with V and J assigned. These tables do not hold every clone; where another copy was compared, an unresolved V gene accounts for under half, and the others remain unexplained. Here the sample has approximately 64,000 clones; 84% occur a single time. Of the sample, 9.5% to 10% is held by the ten largest clones. The sample was peripheral blood, taken on day 0 of AZD1222 vaccination. The receptors originated from an adult in good health.

DNA of the CDR3: TGTGCCAGCAGCCTGGACAGGGGTCCTTCCTACGAGCAGTACTTC. This gives the protein CASSLDRGPSYEQYF. The chain uses TRBV2 and TRBJ2-7; 9 bases match TRBD1. The V and J ends lost 6 bases and 1 base, in that order; junction bases with no gene match: 7. The CDR3 contains 15 residues. Germline CDR1 and CDR2: SNHLY and FYNNEI.

V and J are TRBV16 and TRBJ1-1, with 7 bases matching TRBD1. The CDR3 extends over 14 amino acids. The J segment lost 3 bases and the V segment lost 1 base, leaving 2 bases of the junction unmatched. CDR1 and CDR2 (germline): KGHSY, FQNENV. The CDR3 spells CASSQLTGYTEAFF. The CDR3 region has the DNA TGTGCCAGCAGCCAATTGACAGGGTACACTGAAGCTTTCTTT.

The rearrangement uses TRBV4-3 and TRBJ2-7; TRBD1 or TRBD2 may be the D gene (5 bases each). V was trimmed by 0 bases and J by 4 bases, leaving 7 bases between them. The V gene's germline CDR1 is LGHNA and CDR2 YSLEER. This CDR3 is 13 amino acids long. The CDR3 DNA is TGCGCCAGCAGCCAAGACTGGGGGTACGAGCAGTACTTC. The encoded protein is CASSQDWGYEQYF.

This rearrangement joins TRBV5-1 to TRBJ1-5; no reliable D call. The CDR3 is 15 amino acids. Trimming shortened V by 0 bases and J by 0 bases, and 7 bases separated the two germline ends. In germline, CDR1 is SGHRS, CDR2 YFSETQ. CDR3 residues: CASSLGLYSNQPQHF. CDR3 in DNA: TGCGCCAGCAGCTTGGGGCTTTATAGCAATCAGCCCCAGCATTTT.

The J gene is TRBJ2-1, the V gene TRBV9, with D tentatively TRBD1 or TRBD2 (5 bases each). Germline V gene data show CDR1 as SGDLS and CDR2 as YYNGEE. With 0 bases removed from V and 0 bases from J, the gap between germline ends came to 10 bases. This CDR3 region has 16 residues. CDR3 in amino acids: CASSVDGDPSYNEQFF. DNA for the CDR3: TGTGCCAGCAGCGTAGATGGGGACCCCTCCTACAATGAGCAGTTCTTC.

This chain links TRBV29-1 with TRBJ1-1, with D hard to call. CDR3 length: 13 residues. Per the germline V gene, CDR1 is SQVTM and CDR2 is ANQGSEA. The V end lost 3 bases, the J end lost 1 base, and 9 bases lay between the germline ends. CDR3 protein: CSVEEQRNTEAFF. The CDR3 nucleotides are TGCAGCGTTGAGGAACAAAGGAACACTGAAGCTTTCTTT. Filled out from reference TRBV29-1 and TRBJ1-1, the complete variable domain reads SAVISQKPSRDICQRGTSLTIQCQVDSQVTMMFWYRQQPGQSLTLIATANQGSEATYESGFVIDKFPISRPNLTFSTLTVSNMSPEDSSIYLCSVEEQRNTEAFFGQGTRLTVV.

This sequence joins TRBV6-2 or TRBV6-3 and TRBJ2-3; D unclear. The germline V gene has CDR1 MNHEY and CDR2 SVGEGT. With 2 bases removed from V and 11 bases from J, the gap between germline ends came to 11 bases. This CDR3 has 12 residues. CDR3 in amino acids: CASSYGQSKQYF. CDR3 nucleotides: TGTGCCAGCAGTTACGGCCAGTCCAAGCAGTATTTT.

V gene TRBV27 combines with J gene TRBJ2-7; D is uncertain. Germline-derived CDR1 and CDR2 are MNHEY and SMNVEV (reference sequence). Trimming cost V 3 bases and J 4 bases, with 10 bases left between them. CDR3 length: 13 residues. CDR3 in amino acids: CASSFTQSYEQYF. In nucleotides, the CDR3 is TGTGCCAGCAGTTTTACGCAGTCATACGAGCAGTACTTC.

This chain connects TRBV5-1 to TRBJ1-4, with 7 bases matching TRBD1. The CDR3 runs 15 residues. CDR1 SGHRS and CDR2 YFSETQ come from the germline V gene. The J segment lost 5 bases and the V segment lost 4 bases, leaving 8 bases of the junction unmatched. The CDR3 region is CASSPWDRQNEKLFF. CDR3 bases: TGCGCCAGCAGCCCCTGGGACAGACAGAATGAAAAACTGTTTTTT.

This chain uses TRBV18 with TRBJ1-1; D gene unclear. The germline V and J ends were trimmed by 2 bases and 4 bases, with 17 bases remaining between them. CDR3 length: 16 amino acids. Per germline, CDR1 KGHSH and CDR2 LQKENI. The DNA of the CDR3 is TGTGCCAGCTCACCAAGGGTGGCCGGCGGGCGCACTGAAGCTTTCTTT. The encoded protein is CASSPRVAGGRTEAFF.

The V gene is TRBV11-2, the J gene TRBJ2-5, with 8 nucleotides matching TRBD2. The CDR3 loop spans 14 amino acids. V dropped 4 bases and J dropped 2; count of bases not matched to a gene: 3. CDR1 SGHAT and CDR2 FQNNGV come from the germline V gene. The CDR3, as DNA: TGTGCCAGCAGCTCGCGGGGGGTACAAGAGACCCAGTACTTC. It specifies CASSSRGVQETQYF.

The rearrangement links TRBV4-1 to TRBJ2-1; the D is unclear. This CDR3 comprises 17 residues. V lost 1 base to trimming and J lost 8 bases, with 21 bases between them. CDR1 is MGHRA, CDR2 YSYEKL, per germline. CDR3 region: CASSQGRTVNLHDEQFF. The CDR3 DNA reads as TGCGCCAGCAGCCAAGGGCGAACGGTGAACCTACACGATGAGCAGTTCTTC.

This sequence joins TRBV4-1 and TRBJ1-2; 7 bases are shared with TRBD1. The length of the CDR3 is 14 residues. V lost 5 bases to trimming and J lost 8 bases; unmatched junction nucleotides: 11. Germline CDR1 and CDR2: MGHRA and YSYEKL. The DNA for the CDR3 is TGCGCCAGCAGCGCCCAACAGGGGCTCGCGGGCTACACCTTC. It encodes CASSAQQGLAGYTF.

The chain recombines TRBV28 with TRBJ2-1; D may correspond to TRBD1 or TRBD2 (6 bases each). Germline V CDR1 and CDR2: MDHEN, SYDVKM. This CDR3 comprises 15 residues. V was shortened by 1 base and J by 8 bases, with 15 bases between the two germline ends. CDR3 sequence: CASSLSQGTGDEQFF. The CDR3 DNA is TGTGCCAGCAGTTTATCTCAGGGGACTGGCGATGAGCAGTTCTTC.

The V gene is TRBV18, the J gene TRBJ2-7, with 12 bases that match TRBD2. The CDR3 is 16 amino acids. Trimming at V came to 4 bases and at J to 1 base, leaving 5 bases not matched to a gene. From germline, CDR1 is KGHSH and CDR2 LQKENI. CDR3 protein: CASSLTSGGTSYEQYF. CDR3 sequence (DNA): TGTGCCAGCTCACTAACTAGCGGGGGGACATCCTACGAGCAGTACTTC.

This clone was detected a few times. CDR3 in amino acids: CASSRQGNEQFF. The CDR3 nucleotides are TGCGCCAGCAGCCGACAGGGTAATGAGCAGTTCTTC. The chain employs TRBV5-1 and TRBJ2-1; 7 positions match TRBD1. This CDR3 is built from 12 residues. The junction had 2 bases not matched to a gene; V was cut back by 4 bases and J by 7 bases. Germline CDR1 reads SGHRS; CDR2 reads YFSETQ.

This chain joins TRBV24-1 and TRBJ1-2, with 12 positions matching TRBD1. CDR3 length equals 17 residues. Germline trimming cut 3 bases from V and 4 bases from J; bases unmatched to any gene: 8. Looked up from germline, CDR1 is KGHDR and CDR2 is SFDVKD. CDR3 region: CATSDAGTGGALYGYTF. In DNA form, the CDR3 reads TGTGCCACCAGTGATGCCGGGACAGGGGGCGCGCTCTATGGCTACACCTTC.

The chain combines TRBV30 with TRBJ1-1; D is ambiguous. Looked up from germline, CDR1 is GTSNPN and CDR2 is SVGIG (reference sequence). With 3 bases removed from V and 1 base from J, the gap between germline ends came to 6 bases. The CDR3 spans 12 residues. CDR3 sequence: CAWRTRNTEAFF. For the CDR3, the DNA is TGTGCCTGGAGAACGAGGAACACTGAAGCTTTCTTT.

The V and J genes are TRBV12-3 or TRBV12-4 and TRBJ1-2; 7 nucleotides line up with TRBD1. V trimming: 6 bases; J trimming: 0 bases; junction bases outside the gene matches: 1. The CDR3 consists of 13 residues. CDR3 protein: CASRGQTNYGYTF. The CDR3 region has the DNA TGTGCCAGCAGGGGACAGACTAACTATGGCTACACCTTC.

V gene TRBV2 combines with J gene TRBJ1-5, with a tentative D call TRBD1 (5 bases). The V end was cut by 7 bases, the J end by 3 bases, with 16 bases between. The CDR3 spans 15 residues. The germline CDR1 and CDR2 sequences are SNHLY and FYNNEI. The CDR3 coding sequence is TGTGCCAGCAAGCAGGGCACTAGAAACAATCAGCCCCAGCATTTT. It translates to CASKQGTRNNQPQHF.